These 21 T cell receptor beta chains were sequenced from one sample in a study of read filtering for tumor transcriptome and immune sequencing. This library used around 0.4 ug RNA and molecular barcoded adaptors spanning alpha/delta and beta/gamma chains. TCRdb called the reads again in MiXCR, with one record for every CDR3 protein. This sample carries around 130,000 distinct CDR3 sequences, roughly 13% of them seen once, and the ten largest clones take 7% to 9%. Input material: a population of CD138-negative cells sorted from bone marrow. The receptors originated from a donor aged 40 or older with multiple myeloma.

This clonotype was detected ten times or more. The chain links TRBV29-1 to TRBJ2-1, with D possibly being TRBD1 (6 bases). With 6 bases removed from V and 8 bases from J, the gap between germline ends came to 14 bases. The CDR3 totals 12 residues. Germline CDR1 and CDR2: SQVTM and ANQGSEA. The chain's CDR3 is CSVNSGVDEQFF. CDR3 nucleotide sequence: TGCAGCGTAAATTCAGGGGTCGATGAGCAGTTCTTC.

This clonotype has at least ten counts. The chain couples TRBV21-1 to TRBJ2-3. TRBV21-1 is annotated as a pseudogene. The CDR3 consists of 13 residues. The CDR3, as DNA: TGTGCCAGCAGGACCAGGTTCACAGATACGCAGTATTTT. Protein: CASRTRFTDTQYF.

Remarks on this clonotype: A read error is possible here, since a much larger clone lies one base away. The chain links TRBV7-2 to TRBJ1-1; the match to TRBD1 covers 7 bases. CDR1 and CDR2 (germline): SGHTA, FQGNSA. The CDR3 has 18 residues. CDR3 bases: TGTGCCAGCAGCTCCACGTCTCCGGGACAGTTAATGAACACTGAAGCTCTCTTT. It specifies CASSSTSPGQLMNTEALF.

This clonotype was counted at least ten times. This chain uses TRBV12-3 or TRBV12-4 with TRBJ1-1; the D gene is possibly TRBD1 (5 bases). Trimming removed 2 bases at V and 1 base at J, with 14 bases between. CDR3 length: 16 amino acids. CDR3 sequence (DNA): TGTGCCAGCAGTTTAAGGGGTGAGGGTTGGAACACTGAAGCTTTCTTT. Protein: CASSLRGEGWNTEAFF.

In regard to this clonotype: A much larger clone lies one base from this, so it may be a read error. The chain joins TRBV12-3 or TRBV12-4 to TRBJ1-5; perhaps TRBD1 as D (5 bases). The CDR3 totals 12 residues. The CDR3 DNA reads TGTGCCAGAAGTTTCCAGGGTCAGCCCCAGCATTTT. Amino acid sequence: CARSFQGQPQHF.

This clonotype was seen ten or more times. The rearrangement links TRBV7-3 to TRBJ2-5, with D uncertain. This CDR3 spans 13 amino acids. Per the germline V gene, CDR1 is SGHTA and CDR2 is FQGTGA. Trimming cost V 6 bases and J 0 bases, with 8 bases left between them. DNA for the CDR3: TGTGCCAGCAGTCGGTCATACCAAGAGACCCAGTACTTC. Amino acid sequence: CASSRSYQETQYF.

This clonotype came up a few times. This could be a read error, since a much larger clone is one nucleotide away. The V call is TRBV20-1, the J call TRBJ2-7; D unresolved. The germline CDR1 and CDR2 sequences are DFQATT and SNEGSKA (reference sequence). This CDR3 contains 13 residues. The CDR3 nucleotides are TGCGGTGCTTTGGCGGTCGGTTCCTACGAGCAGTACTTC. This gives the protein CGALAVGSYEQYF.

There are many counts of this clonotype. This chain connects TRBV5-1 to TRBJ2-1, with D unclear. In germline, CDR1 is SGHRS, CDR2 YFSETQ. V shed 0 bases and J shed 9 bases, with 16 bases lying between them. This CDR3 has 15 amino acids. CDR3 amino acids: CASSLGTAARFEQFF. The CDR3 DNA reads TGCGCCAGCAGCTTGGGGACCGCGGCTCGGTTTGAGCAGTTCTTC.

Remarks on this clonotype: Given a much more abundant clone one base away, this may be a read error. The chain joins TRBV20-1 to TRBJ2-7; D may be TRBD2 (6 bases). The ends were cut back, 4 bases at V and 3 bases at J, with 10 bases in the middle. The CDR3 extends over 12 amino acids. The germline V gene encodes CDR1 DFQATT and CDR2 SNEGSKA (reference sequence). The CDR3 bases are TGCAGTGCTACTAGCGACAGCTACGAGCAGTACTTC. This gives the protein CSATSDSYEQYF.

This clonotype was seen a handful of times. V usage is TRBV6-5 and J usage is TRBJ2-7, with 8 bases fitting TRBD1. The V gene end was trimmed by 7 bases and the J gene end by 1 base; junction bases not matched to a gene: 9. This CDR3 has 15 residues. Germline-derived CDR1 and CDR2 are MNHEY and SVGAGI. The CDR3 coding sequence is TGTGCCAGCATGAGGACAGGGTTCCTTTCCTACGAGCAGTACTTC. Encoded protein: CASMRTGFLSYEQYF.

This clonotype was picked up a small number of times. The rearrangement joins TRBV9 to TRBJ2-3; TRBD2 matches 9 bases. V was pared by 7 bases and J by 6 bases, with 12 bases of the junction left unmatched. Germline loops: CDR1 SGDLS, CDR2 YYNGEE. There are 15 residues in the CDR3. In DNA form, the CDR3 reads TGTGCCAGCGGTCTTAGCGGGAGTCAGGAGGATACGCAGTATTTT. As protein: CASGLSGSQEDTQYF. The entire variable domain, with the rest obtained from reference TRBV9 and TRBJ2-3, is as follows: DSGVTQTPKHLITATGQRVTLRCSPRSGDLSVYWYQQSLDQGLQFLIQYYNGEERAKGNILERFSAQQFPDLHSELNLSSLELGDSALYFCASGLSGSQEDTQYFGPGTRLTVL.

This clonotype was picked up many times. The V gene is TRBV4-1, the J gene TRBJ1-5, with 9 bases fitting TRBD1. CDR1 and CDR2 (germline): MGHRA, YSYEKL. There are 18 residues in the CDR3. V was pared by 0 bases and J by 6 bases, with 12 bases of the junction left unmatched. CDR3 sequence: CASSQDGAVQGASQPQHF. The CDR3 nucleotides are TGCGCCAGCAGCCAAGACGGGGCCGTACAGGGGGCTAGTCAGCCCCAGCATTTT.

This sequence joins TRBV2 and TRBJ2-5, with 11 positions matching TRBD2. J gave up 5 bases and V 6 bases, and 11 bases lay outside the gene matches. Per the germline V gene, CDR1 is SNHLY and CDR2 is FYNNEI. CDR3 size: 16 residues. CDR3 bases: TGTGCCAGCAGCAGGACGCGGACTAGCGGGTCCGAGACCCAGTACTTC. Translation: CASSRTRTSGSETQYF.

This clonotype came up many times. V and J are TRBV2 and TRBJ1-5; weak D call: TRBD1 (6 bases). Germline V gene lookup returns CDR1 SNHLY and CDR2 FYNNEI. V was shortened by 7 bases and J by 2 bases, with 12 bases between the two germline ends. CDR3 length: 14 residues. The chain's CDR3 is CASTRGEGNQPQHF. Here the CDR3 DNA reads TGTGCCAGCACCAGGGGTGAGGGCAATCAGCCCCAGCATTTT.

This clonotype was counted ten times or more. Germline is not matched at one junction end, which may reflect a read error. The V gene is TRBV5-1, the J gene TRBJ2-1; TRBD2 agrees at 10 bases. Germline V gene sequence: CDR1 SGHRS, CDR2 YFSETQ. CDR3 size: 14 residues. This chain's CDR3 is CASSWTSGYNEQFF. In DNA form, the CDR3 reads TGTGCCAGCAGCTGGACTAGCGGTTATAATGAGCAGTTCTTC.

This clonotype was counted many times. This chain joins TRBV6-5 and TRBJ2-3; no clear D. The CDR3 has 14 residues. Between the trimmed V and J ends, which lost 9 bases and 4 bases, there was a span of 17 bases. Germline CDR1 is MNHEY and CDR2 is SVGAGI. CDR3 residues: CASSIDRSSDTQYF. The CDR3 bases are TGTGCCAGTTCCATCGACCGGTCCTCAGATACGCAGTATTTT.

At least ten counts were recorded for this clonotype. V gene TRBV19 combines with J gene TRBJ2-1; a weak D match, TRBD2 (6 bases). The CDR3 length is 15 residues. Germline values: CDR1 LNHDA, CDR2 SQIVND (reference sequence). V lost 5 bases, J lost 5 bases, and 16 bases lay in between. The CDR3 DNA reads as TGTGCCAGTAGTGAAGGAGGGGCGATGAACAATGAGCAGTTCTTC. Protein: CASSEGGAMNNEQFF.

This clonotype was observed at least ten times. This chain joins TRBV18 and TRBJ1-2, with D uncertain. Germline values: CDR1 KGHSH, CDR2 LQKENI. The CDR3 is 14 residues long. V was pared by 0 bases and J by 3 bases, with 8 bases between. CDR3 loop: CASSPPAPDYGYTF. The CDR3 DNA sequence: TGTGCCAGCTCACCACCGGCTCCTGACTATGGCTACACCTTC.

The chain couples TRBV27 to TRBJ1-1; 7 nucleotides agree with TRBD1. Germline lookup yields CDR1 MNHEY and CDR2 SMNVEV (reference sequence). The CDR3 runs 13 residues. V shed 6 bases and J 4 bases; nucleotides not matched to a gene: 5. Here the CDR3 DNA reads TGTGCCAGCAGACTCAGGGGGATCACTGAAGCTTTCTTT. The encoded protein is CASRLRGITEAFF.

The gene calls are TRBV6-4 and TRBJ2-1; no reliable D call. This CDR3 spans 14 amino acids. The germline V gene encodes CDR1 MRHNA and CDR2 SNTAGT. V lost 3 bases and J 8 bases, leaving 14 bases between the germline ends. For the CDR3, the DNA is TGTGCCAGCAGTGAAGGCTGGGCTGATCATGAGCAGTTCTTC. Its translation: CASSEGWADHEQFF.

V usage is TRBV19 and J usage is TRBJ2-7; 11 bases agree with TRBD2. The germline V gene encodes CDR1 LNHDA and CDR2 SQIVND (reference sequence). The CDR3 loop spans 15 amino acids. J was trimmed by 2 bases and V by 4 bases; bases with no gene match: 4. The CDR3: CASSTQTSGTYEQYF. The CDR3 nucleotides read TGTGCCAGTAGTACCCAGACTAGCGGGACCTACGAGCAGTACTTC.